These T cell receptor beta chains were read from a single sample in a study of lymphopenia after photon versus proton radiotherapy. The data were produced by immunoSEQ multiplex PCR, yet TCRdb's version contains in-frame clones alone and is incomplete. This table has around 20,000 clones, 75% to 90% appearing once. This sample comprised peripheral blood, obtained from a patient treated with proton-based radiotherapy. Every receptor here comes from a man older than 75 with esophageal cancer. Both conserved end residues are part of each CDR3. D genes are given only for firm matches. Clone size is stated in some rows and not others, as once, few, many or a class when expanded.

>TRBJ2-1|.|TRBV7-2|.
TGTGCCAGCAGCTTACTCGATGAGCAGTTCTTC
CASSLLDEQFF
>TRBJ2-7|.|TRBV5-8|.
TGTGCCAGCAGCTCGGCGGGCACCTTATACGAGCAGTACTTC
CASSSAGTLYEQYF
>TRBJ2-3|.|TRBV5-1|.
TGCGCCAGCAGCTTGGGAGGAGAAAGCACAGATACGCAGTATTTT
CASSLGGESTDTQYF
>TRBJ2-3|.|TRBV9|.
TGTGCCAGCAGCGTAGCCGGCTGGCCCGGCACAGATACGCAGTATTTT
CASSVAGWPGTDTQYF
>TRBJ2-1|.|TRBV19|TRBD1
TGTGCCAGTAGTACCGAGGGACAGGTTAATTATTACAATGAGCAGTTCTTC
CASSTEGQVNYYNEQFF
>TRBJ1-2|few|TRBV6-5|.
TGTGCCAGCAGTTACTCTGAGGGAGCTAACTATGGCTACACCTTC
CASSYSEGANYGYTF
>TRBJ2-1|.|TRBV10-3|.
TGTGCCATCAGGAGGGACGCGAACAATGAGCAGTTCTTC
CAIRRDANNEQFF
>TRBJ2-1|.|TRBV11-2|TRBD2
TGTGCCAGCAGCTTAGTGATGGCTAGCGGGAGCTTGCGGAATGAGCAGTTCTTC
CASSLVMASGSLRNEQFF
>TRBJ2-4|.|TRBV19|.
TGTGCCAGTAGTCCGGGGGTCACCCTAGCCAAAAACATTCAGTACTTC
CASSPGVTLAKNIQYF
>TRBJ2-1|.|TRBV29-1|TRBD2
TGCAGCGTTGAGCGGGGGATCTACAATGAGCAGTTCTTC
CSVERGIYNEQFF
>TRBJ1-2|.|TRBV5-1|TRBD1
TGCGCCAGCAGCCCACAGGGGGCTGCCGGATATGGCTACACCTTC
CASSPQGAAGYGYTF
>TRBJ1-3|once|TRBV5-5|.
TGTGCCAGCAGCTCAGGACGGTTTGGAAACACCATATATTTT
CASSSGRFGNTIYF
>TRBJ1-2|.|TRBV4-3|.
TGCGCCAGCAGCCAAGATGGTGGGGACCGGGGAGGCTACACCTTC
CASSQDGGDRGGYTF
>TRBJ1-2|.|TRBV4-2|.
TGTGCCAGCAGCCAAGGTGTTCCGCGCGCAGCCGCCTATGGCTACACCTTC
CASSQGVPRAAAYGYTF
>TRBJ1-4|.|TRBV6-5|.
TGTGCCAGCAGTGGCGTCAGGCGCGTGGGGGGAAAACTGTTTTTT
CASSGVRRVGGKLFF
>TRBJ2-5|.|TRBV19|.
TGTGCCAGTAGTATTCGAGGGTTGGGACTTTGGACCCAGTACTTC
CASSIRGLGLWTQYF
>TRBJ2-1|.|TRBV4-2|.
TGTGCCAGCAGCCAAGAAATAAGAAGCGATGAGCAGTTCTTC
CASSQEIRSDEQFF
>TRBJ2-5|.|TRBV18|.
TGTGCCAGCTCACCCTTAGGGGGGCTGTACGAGACCCAGTACTTC
CASSPLGGLYETQYF
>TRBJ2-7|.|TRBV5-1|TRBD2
TGCGCCAGCAGGACTAGCGGGGACCACGAGCAGTACTTC
CASRTSGDHEQYF
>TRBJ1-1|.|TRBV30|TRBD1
TGTGCCTGGAGTGTAGACAGGGGCGCGTCTTCGAAAGCTTTCTTT
CAWSVDRGASSKAFF
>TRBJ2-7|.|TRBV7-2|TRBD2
TGTGCCAGCAGCTTATCAGCGGGGGGTTACGAGCAGTACTTC
CASSLSAGGYEQYF
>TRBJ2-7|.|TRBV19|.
TGTGCCAGTAGCCGGGACACCTACTACGAGCAGTACTTC
CASSRDTYYEQYF
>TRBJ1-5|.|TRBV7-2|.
TGTGCCAGCAGCGGGGCGGGGGGCCAGCAGCCCCAGCATTTT
CASSGAGGQQPQHF
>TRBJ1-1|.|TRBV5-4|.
TGTGCCAGCAGCCTGGGGGGGAGCAGGAACACTGAAGCTTTCTTT
CASSLGGSRNTEAFF
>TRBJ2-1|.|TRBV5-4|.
TGTGCCAGCAGCTTGGGGAGGCCCTCCTACAATGAGCAGTTCTTC
CASSLGRPSYNEQFF
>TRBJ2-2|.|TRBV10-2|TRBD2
TGCGCCAGCAGTGATGGACTAGCGGGAACCGGGGAGCTGTTTTTT
CASSDGLAGTGELFF
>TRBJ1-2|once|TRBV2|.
TGTGCCAGCAGTGACACCAACTATGGCTACACCTTC
CASSDTNYGYTF
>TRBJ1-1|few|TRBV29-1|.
TGCAGCGTCATTGTGGAGGGAACTGAAGCTTTCTTT
CSVIVEGTEAFF
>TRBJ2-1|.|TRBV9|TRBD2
TGTGCCAGCAGCTATTTAATAGCGGGGTCCTACAATGAGCAGTTCTTC
CASSYLIAGSYNEQFF
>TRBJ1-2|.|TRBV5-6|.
TGTGCCAGCAGCTTGGCCTGGTATGGCTACACCTTC
CASSLAWYGYTF
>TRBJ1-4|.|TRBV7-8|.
TGTGCCAGCAGCCCGCGCCGGGGCAATGAAAAACTGTTTTTT
CASSPRRGNEKLFF
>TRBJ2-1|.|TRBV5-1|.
TGCGCCAGCAGCTTGGGAAAGGGCAATGAGCAGTTCTTC
CASSLGKGNEQFF
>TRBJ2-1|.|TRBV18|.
TGTGCCAGCTCACCAAGTAATAATGAGCAGTTCTTC
CASSPSNNEQFF
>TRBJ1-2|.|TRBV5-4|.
TGTGCCAGCAGCTTGGCCGGGGGGGCGGGTAACTATGGCTACACCTTC
CASSLAGGAGNYGYTF
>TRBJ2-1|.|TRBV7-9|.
TGTGCCAGCAGCCTAGGGGACAATGAGCAGTTCTTC
CASSLGDNEQFF
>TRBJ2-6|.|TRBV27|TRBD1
TGTGCCAGCAGGAAGGGGGCGTTAGGGGCCAACGTCCTGACTTTC
CASRKGALGANVLTF
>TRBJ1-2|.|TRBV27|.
TGTGCCAGCAGTTCCGACTATGGCTACACCTTC
CASSSDYGYTF
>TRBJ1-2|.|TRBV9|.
TGTGCCAGCAGCTTACAGGGAGACGGCTACACCTTC
CASSLQGDGYTF
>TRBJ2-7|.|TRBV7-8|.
TGTGCCAGCAGCTTAGATAGAGGGATCCACGAGCAGTACTTC
CASSLDRGIHEQYF
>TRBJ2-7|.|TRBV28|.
TGTGCCAGCAGTTTAAACCCTTCGGGGGAGCAGTACTTC
CASSLNPSGEQYF
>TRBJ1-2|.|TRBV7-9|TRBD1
TGTGCCAGCAGCTTAGGAGGGGGCGCGGGACTTGGCTACACCTTC
CASSLGGGAGLGYTF
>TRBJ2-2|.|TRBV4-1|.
TGCGCCAGCAGCCAAGATTCATCGAGGGGCGGTGGCGGGGAGCTGTTTTTT
CASSQDSSRGGGGELFF
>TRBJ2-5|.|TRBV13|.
TGTGCCAGCAGCTTAGTAGGTCGGGAGACCCAGTACTTC
CASSLVGRETQYF
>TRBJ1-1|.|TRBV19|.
TGTGCCAGTAGTCCCTTCTCAGGGGATTGGAACACTGAAGCTTTCTTT
CASSPFSGDWNTEAFF
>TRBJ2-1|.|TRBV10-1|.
TGCGCCAGCAGTGAGTCTGGCGGAGCCGAGCAGTTCTTC
CASSESGGAEQFF
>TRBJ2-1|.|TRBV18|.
TGTGCCAGCTCACCACCGATTGGGGGGTCGACCTACAATGAGCAGTTCTTC
CASSPPIGGSTYNEQFF
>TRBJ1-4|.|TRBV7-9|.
TGTGCCAGCAGCTTAGACGGGCGGGGTGAAAAACTGTTTTTT
CASSLDGRGEKLFF
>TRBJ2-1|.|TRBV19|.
TGTGCCAGTAGTTACGGACTAAGCCGAACCAATGAGCAGTTCTTC
CASSYGLSRTNEQFF
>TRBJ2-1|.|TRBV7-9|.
TGTGCCAGCACCGGAAAACTAAGGACTGCTAACAATGAGCAGTTCTTC
CASTGKLRTANNEQFF
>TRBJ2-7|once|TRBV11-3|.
TGTGCCAGCAGCCCAAATCCCGGGACATCCTTCCACGAGCAGTACTTC
CASSPNPGTSFHEQYF
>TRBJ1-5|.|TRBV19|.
TGTGCCAGTAGTATATCTGGGCAGCAGCCCCAGCATTTT
CASSISGQQPQHF
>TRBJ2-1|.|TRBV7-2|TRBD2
TGTGCCAGCAGCTGGCTAGCGGGGACCTACAATGAGCAGTTCTTC
CASSWLAGTYNEQFF
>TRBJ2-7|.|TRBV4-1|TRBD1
TGCGCCAGCAGCCAAGGTGGGACAGGGGCCCTCGAGCAGTACTTC
CASSQGGTGALEQYF
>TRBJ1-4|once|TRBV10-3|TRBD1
TGTGCCATCAGGGGGACAGGGGGCAATGAAAAACTGTTTTTT
CAIRGTGGNEKLFF
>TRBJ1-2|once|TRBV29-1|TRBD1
TGCAGCGTTGAGGCCGGGACAGGGGTGCATCGAGGCTACACCTTC
CSVEAGTGVHRGYTF
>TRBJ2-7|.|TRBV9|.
TGTGCCAGCAGCGTAGGTCCGGGGATCTACGAGCAGTACTTC
CASSVGPGIYEQYF
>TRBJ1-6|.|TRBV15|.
TGTGCCACCTCATCGGACGTATCCTATAATTCACCCCTCCACTTT
CATSSDVSYNSPLHF
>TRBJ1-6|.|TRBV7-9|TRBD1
TGTGCCAGCAGCTTGGACAGGGGGCTTGGCTCCTATAATTCACCCCTCCACTTT
CASSLDRGLGSYNSPLHF
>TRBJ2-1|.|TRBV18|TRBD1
TGTGCCAGCTCACCGACAGGGGTCGAGCAGTTCTTC
CASSPTGVEQFF